This T cell receptor (beta chain) was recovered during a study of circulating and synovial CD4+ cells in juvenile arthritis. On this clone: Its target is not known. Mismatch with germline at one junction end may stem from a read error.

The table came from immunoSEQ multiplex PCR; TCRdb's copy has only in-frame clones and leaves some out. This sample yields around 14,000 clones, of which approximately 88% are seen a single time; roughly 3.6% belongs to the top ten. Germline CDR1 reads SNHLY; CDR2 reads FYNNEI. The CDR3 is 13 amino acids. Overall study results and limits: These blood cells shared more CDR3 sequences with synovium than bulk blood. Deeper sequencing increased measured overlap with synovial clonotypes. These repertoires were less diverse than bulk blood CD4 repertoires.

This chain links TRBV2 with TRBJ2-5, with 10 bases lining up with TRBD2. The J call may be wrong; the DNA end is better matched by TRBJ2-7. Sequencing was done on a sample of CD4+ T cells from synovial fluid. The receptor was isolated from a human patient with juvenile idiopathic arthritis. Some clones in this sample may be carry-over from other donors' samples. The DNA of the CDR3 is TGTACCAGCTCAAGCGGGAGGGCCTACGAGCAGTACTTC. Protein product: CTSSSGRAYEQYF.